This entry lists 29 T cell receptor beta chains sequenced from one sample in a study of a mutant IDH1 vaccine in newly diagnosed glioma. This sample's time point: week 35, safety follow-up. Doses comprised 300 ug of mutant IDH1 20-mer peptide each, plus topical imiquimod. Libraries were prepared by immunoSEQ multiplex PCR; TCRdb keeps only in-frame clonotypes and omits some of them. This repertoire shows around 50,000 clones, 80% to 90% found once; its top ten account for around 3.9%. Antigen specificity for these receptors is unknown. The sequencing used PBMCs, collected from a glioma patient whose treatment included an IDH1 peptide vaccine. All receptors come from a woman under 30 with glioma.

The chain joins TRBV4-3 to TRBJ1-2, with D tentatively TRBD1 (5 bases). Per germline, CDR1 LGHNA and CDR2 YSLEER. The germline V and J ends were trimmed by 0 bases and 3 bases, with 11 bases remaining between them. The CDR3 is made up of 15 amino acids. In DNA, the CDR3 is TGCGCCAGCAGCCAAGAGCAGGGAGGAGACTATGGCTACACCTTC. It specifies CASSQEQGGDYGYTF.

This chain joins TRBV7-9 and TRBJ2-7; D gene unclear. V lost 1 base to trimming and J lost 7 bases, with 5 bases between them. The CDR3 has 11 residues. Germline values: CDR1 SEHNR, CDR2 FQNEAQ (reference sequence). In DNA form, the CDR3 reads TGTGCCAGCAGCTTAGTAGCTGAGCAGTACTTC. Encoded protein: CASSLVAEQYF.

J is TRBJ2-3 and V is TRBV9; D is uncertain. Per the germline V gene, CDR1 is SGDLS and CDR2 is YYNGEE. This CDR3 is 14 amino acids long. Between the trimmed V and J ends, which lost 2 bases and 2 bases, there was a span of 9 bases. The CDR3 bases are TGTGCCAGCAGCGTGTCCCCCTCCACAGATACGCAGTATTTT. Amino acid sequence: CASSVSPSTDTQYF.

The chain is built from TRBV6-1 and TRBJ2-7; 8 bases align to TRBD2. The ends lost 10 bases at V and 1 base at J; junction bases unmatched: 9. This CDR3 contains 14 residues. Germline CDR1 and CDR2: MNHNS and SASEGT. As DNA, the CDR3 is TGTGCCATCCATCCCGGGGGGGGATCCTACGAGCAGTACTTC. Translated: CAIHPGGGSYEQYF.

This sequence joins TRBV2 and TRBJ1-1, with D possibly TRBD1 on 5 matching bases. Trimming took 0 bases from V and 4 from J, leaving 9 bases between them. The germline gives CDR1 SNHLY, CDR2 FYNNEI. There are 14 residues in the CDR3. The CDR3 coding sequence is TGTGCCAGCAGTGAAGCGCTCGGGGGCACTGAAGCTTTCTTT. Protein: CASSEALGGTEAFF.

This chain uses TRBV9 with TRBJ2-7, with D tentatively TRBD2 (5 bases). Trimming left V 2 bases short and J 0 bases short, with 12 bases between. The V gene's germline CDR1 is SGDLS and CDR2 YYNGEE. The CDR3 covers 15 residues. This CDR3 reads CASSVVGNPSYEQYF. The DNA of the CDR3 is TGTGCCAGCAGCGTTGTCGGGAACCCCTCCTACGAGCAGTACTTC.

CDR3 DNA sequence: TGTGCCAGCAGCCCCCTCGGGGGCCAAAACACCGGGGAGCTGTTTTTT. It is translated as CASSPLGGQNTGELFF. The rearrangement joins TRBV7-3 to TRBJ2-2, with D perhaps matching TRBD1 or TRBD2 (6 bases each). V lost 5 bases and J lost 2, with 15 bases in between. The CDR3 covers 16 residues. CDR1 and CDR2 from the germline V gene are SGHTA and FQGTGA.

This clone has only one observation. The chain uses TRBV7-2 and TRBJ2-7; D might be TRBD2 (5 bases). The V and J ends lost 0 bases and 2 bases respectively, with 8 bases between them. The CDR3 has 14 residues. CDR1 is SGHTA, CDR2 FQGNSA, per germline. CDR3 protein: CASSLAFGAYEQYF. CDR3 bases: TGTGCCAGCAGCTTAGCGTTCGGGGCCTACGAGCAGTACTTC.

The chain links TRBV27 to TRBJ2-1, with TRBD2 as a possible D gene (5 bases). The CDR3 spans 13 residues. CDR1 and CDR2 from the germline V gene are MNHEY and SMNVEV (reference sequence). V shed 7 bases and J shed 2 bases, with 9 bases lying between them. In DNA form, the CDR3 reads TGTGCCAGCAAAAGCGGCGCCTACAATGAGCAGTTCTTC. As protein: CASKSGAYNEQFF.

This rearrangement joins TRBV4-3 to TRBJ2-5; TRBD1 might be the D (5 bases). The CDR3 is 17 amino acids. V lost 3 bases, J lost 2 bases, and 19 bases lay in between. The germline CDR1 and CDR2 sequences are LGHNA and YSLEER. The CDR3 reads CASSHPSPGSRQETQYF. CDR3 coding DNA: TGCGCCAGCAGCCACCCCTCACCAGGGTCCCGTCAAGAGACCCAGTACTTC.

There are a few counts of this clone. The chain uses TRBV11-3 and TRBJ1-1, with 10 nucleotides matching TRBD1. Germline CDR1 reads SGHNT; CDR2 reads YENEEA. CDR3 length equals 13 residues. V lost 8 bases, J lost 3 bases, and 3 bases stayed unmatched. CDR3 nucleotide sequence: TGTGCCAGCCGGGACAGGGGATACACTGAAGCTTTCTTT. Amino acid sequence: CASRDRGYTEAFF.

The J gene is TRBJ2-1, the V gene TRBV15; 8 bases line up with TRBD1. CDR1 and CDR2 (germline): LNHNV, YYDKDF (reference sequence). The CDR3 contains 16 residues. Unmatched junction bases numbered 13, after V lost 7 bases and J lost 5 bases. CDR3 loop: CATMGETGVANNEQFF. DNA for the CDR3: TGTGCCACCATGGGCGAGACAGGGGTCGCCAACAATGAGCAGTTCTTC.

The rearrangement links TRBV7-8 to TRBJ1-2, with a possible D match to TRBD1 (6 bases). Germline V CDR1 and CDR2: SGHVS, FQNEAQ. The germline V and J ends were trimmed by 2 bases and 5 bases, with 18 bases remaining between them. The CDR3 length is 16 residues. CDR3 sequence (DNA): TGTGCCAGCAGCTTAATAGAGGGGGGAGGATCTTATGGCTACACCTTC. As protein: CASSLIEGGGSYGYTF.

The gene calls are TRBV7-6 and TRBJ2-5, with D possibly being TRBD1 or TRBD2 (7 bases each). V was clipped by 3 bases and J by 6 bases, with 20 bases between them. The CDR3 consists of 16 residues. Germline V CDR1 and CDR2: SGHVS, FNYEAQ. The CDR3 DNA follows: TGTGCCAGCAGCTTTGGGGGGGGGATACAGGGGCAGACCCAGTACTTC. Amino acids: CASSFGGGIQGQTQYF.

The V call is TRBV2, the J call TRBJ2-5; the D gene is possibly TRBD2 (5 bases). Trimming pared 0 bases from V and 4 bases from J, leaving 9 bases between. Germline CDR1 and CDR2: SNHLY and FYNNEI. The CDR3 contains 14 residues. The CDR3 nucleotides read TGTGCCAGCAGTGAAGCCCGGGGAAGAGAGACCCAGTACTTC. The encoded protein is CASSEARGRETQYF.

The chain is built from TRBV13 and TRBJ2-3; 12 bases agree with TRBD2. The CDR3 runs 21 residues. The germline V gene has CDR1 PRHDT and CDR2 FYEKMQ (reference sequence). After removal of 4 bases from V and 2 bases from J, the junction contained 19 bases not matched to a gene. Here the CDR3 DNA reads TGTGCCAGCAGCTGTGCAAGTTCCGGTAGACTAGCGGGAGAATTCACAGATACGCAGTATTTT. Its protein is CASSCASSGRLAGEFTDTQYF.

The rearrangement uses TRBV9 and TRBJ2-2; tentative D call: TRBD1 (6 bases). Trimming left V 4 bases short and J 7 bases short, with 23 bases between. The germline gives CDR1 SGDLS, CDR2 YYNGEE. The CDR3 runs to 17 residues. CDR3 sequence reads: CASSPRYGGWGIGELFF. The CDR3 DNA sequence: TGTGCCAGCAGCCCCCGTTATGGGGGCTGGGGCATCGGGGAGCTGTTTTTT.

The chain combines TRBV9 with TRBJ2-7; no reliable D call. The germline V and J ends were trimmed by 2 bases and 1 base, with 10 bases remaining between them. In germline, CDR1 is SGDLS, CDR2 YYNGEE. The CDR3 extends over 14 amino acids. The CDR3 region is CASSVHYSSYEQYF. In DNA, the CDR3 is TGTGCCAGCAGCGTTCACTACAGTTCCTACGAGCAGTACTTC.

The chain recombines TRBV10-3 with TRBJ1-1; 7 nucleotides line up with TRBD1. The V segment lost 3 bases and the J segment 0 bases; nucleotides outside the gene matches: 7. This CDR3 spans 16 amino acids. The germline gives CDR1 ENHRY, CDR2 SYGVKD. CDR3 residues: CAISDPRDSLNTEAFF. In DNA form, the CDR3 reads TGTGCCATCAGTGACCCCCGGGACAGTCTGAACACTGAAGCTTTCTTT.

The V and J genes are TRBV7-9 and TRBJ2-3, with D hard to call. The CDR3 length is 12 residues. Germline assignment: CDR1 SEHNR and CDR2 FQNEAQ (reference sequence). The V end lost 3 bases, the J end lost 6 bases, and 7 bases lay between the germline ends. CDR3 nucleotide sequence: TGTGCCAGCAGCTTTCTGGGGGATACGCAGTATTTT. It codes for CASSFLGDTQYF.

The rearrangement joins TRBV27 to TRBJ1-5; D remains ambiguous. The CDR3 loop spans 14 amino acids. Germline V gives CDR1 MNHEY, CDR2 SMNVEV (reference sequence). Trimming stripped 9 bases from V and 2 bases from J, with 14 bases between. The CDR3 protein is CASTSGLGNQPQHF. In DNA, the CDR3 is TGTGCCAGTACCAGCGGGTTGGGCAATCAGCCCCAGCATTTT.

The genes are TRBV4-2 and TRBJ1-5; D is possibly TRBD1 (5 bases). The CDR3 loop spans 16 amino acids. Germline lookup yields CDR1 LGHNA and CDR2 YNFKEQ. Trimming cost V 1 base and J 2 bases, with 12 bases left between them. The chain's CDR3 is CASSQGSEGGNQPQHF. CDR3 coding DNA: TGTGCCAGCAGCCAAGGGTCAGAAGGGGGCAATCAGCCCCAGCATTTT.

The chain employs TRBV4-1 and TRBJ2-1; weak D call: TRBD1 (6 bases). The V end was cut by 6 bases, the J end by 4 bases, with 16 bases between. Germline V gene data show CDR1 as MGHRA and CDR2 as YSYEKL. The CDR3 is 15 residues long. CDR3 protein: CASRPTGTPYNEQFF. As DNA, the CDR3 is TGCGCCAGCAGGCCTACGGGGACACCTTACAATGAGCAGTTCTTC.

This chain uses TRBV19 with TRBJ1-2; D remains ambiguous. This CDR3 comprises 11 residues. Trimming pared 4 bases from V and 2 bases from J, leaving 2 bases between. CDR1 and CDR2 (germline): LNHDA, SQIVND (reference sequence). CDR3 nucleotides: TGTGCCAGTAGTAGAAACTATGGCTACACCTTC. This encodes CASSRNYGYTF.

This rearrangement joins TRBV11-2 to TRBJ2-7, with 7 bases lining up with TRBD1. The germline V gene encodes CDR1 SGHAT and CDR2 FQNNGV. The V segment lost 2 bases and the J segment 3 bases; nucleotides outside the gene matches: 13. This CDR3 spans 17 amino acids. In nucleotides, the CDR3 is TGTGCCAGCAGCTTACATCCGGACAGGTTGGGGTTCTACGAGCAGTACTTC. The encoded protein is CASSLHPDRLGFYEQYF.

This clone was seen a single time. The chain uses TRBV6-5 and TRBJ2-7; D not resolved. This CDR3 is built from 15 residues. Germline V gene data show CDR1 as MNHEY and CDR2 as SVGAGI. V lost 2 bases to trimming and J lost 5 bases, with 16 bases between them. This CDR3 is CASSYLPLGQNEQYF. The CDR3 coding sequence is TGTGCCAGCAGTTACCTACCCCTCGGGCAGAACGAGCAGTACTTC.

This clone appeared once. V is TRBV19 and J is TRBJ2-7; 11 bases fit TRBD2. V lost 6 bases to trimming and J lost 2 bases; unmatched junction nucleotides: 9. CDR3 length: 16 residues. CDR1 LNHDA and CDR2 SQIVND come from the germline V gene (reference sequence). CDR3 protein: CASSGPGTSGTYEQYF. CDR3 DNA: TGTGCCAGTAGCGGTCCCGGGACTAGCGGAACCTACGAGCAGTACTTC.

The chain recombines TRBV28 with TRBJ1-1; D not resolved. The CDR3 is made up of 14 amino acids. V was clipped by 2 bases and J by 1 base, with 8 bases between them. In germline, CDR1 is MDHEN, CDR2 SYDVKM. The CDR3 loop is CASSLPPRNTEAFF. For the CDR3, the DNA is TGTGCCAGCAGTTTACCCCCGAGGAACACTGAAGCTTTCTTT.

This clone was found a few times. V usage is TRBV10-3 and J usage is TRBJ1-5, with 8 bases fitting TRBD1. Trimming cost V 7 bases and J 6 bases; bases outside gene matches: 8. From germline, CDR1 is ENHRY and CDR2 SYGVKD. The CDR3 covers 14 residues. CDR3 sequence: CAIKSQGAGQPQHF. The CDR3 nucleotides are TGTGCCATCAAGAGTCAGGGGGCAGGTCAGCCCCAGCATTTT.